This is a list of T cell receptor beta chains from one sample in a study of CD8 T cells in Susac syndrome. MiXCR, run by TCRdb on the immunoSEQ multiplex PCR reads, gives a single entry per CDR3 protein. This table has about 160,000 distinct CDR3 sequences, roughly 94% appearing once. Sequenced material: CD4+ T cells from PBMCs. Receptors originate from a human donor with multiple sclerosis. CDR3s include the opening cysteine and the closing phenylalanine or tryptophan. Each record gives: J gene, V gene, CDR3 protein.

J gene: TRBJ1-4
V gene: TRBV6-5
CDR3 protein: CASRPREINEKLFF

J gene: TRBJ1-2
V gene: TRBV30
CDR3 protein: CAWSVQEGPYGYTF

J gene: TRBJ2-1
V gene: TRBV24-1
CDR3 protein: CATRGRLYEQFF

J gene: TRBJ2-3
V gene: TRBV7-7
CDR3 protein: CASSLIPAGDTQYF

J gene: TRBJ1-4
V gene: TRBV20-1
CDR3 protein: CSAVHREKLFF

J gene: TRBJ2-1
V gene: TRBV29-1
CDR3 protein: CSVEDGILNEQFF

J gene: TRBJ1-5
V gene: TRBV7-2
CDR3 protein: CASSFSRDNQPQHF

J gene: TRBJ2-5
V gene: TRBV5-6
CDR3 protein: CASSGGTSGQETQYF

J gene: TRBJ1-5
V gene: TRBV12-3/TRBV12-4
CDR3 protein: CASTWTGVNQPQHF

J gene: TRBJ1-1
V gene: TRBV7-8
CDR3 protein: CASSFGGTNTEAFF

J gene: TRBJ1-1
V gene: TRBV5-5
CDR3 protein: CASSLGVDGEAFF

J gene: TRBJ2-5
V gene: TRBV20-1
CDR3 protein: CSASLQLLETQYF

J gene: TRBJ2-3
V gene: TRBV4-1
CDR3 protein: CASSPGVAGLLTDTQYF

J gene: TRBJ2-5
V gene: TRBV5-4
CDR3 protein: CASSRKTVKETQYF

J gene: TRBJ2-6
V gene: TRBV28
CDR3 protein: CASGQGTSGANVLTF

J gene: TRBJ2-4
V gene: TRBV3-1
CDR3 protein: CASSHVRLGNIQYF

J gene: TRBJ2-7
V gene: TRBV20-1
CDR3 protein: CSAPRVGSSYEQYF

J gene: TRBJ1-2
V gene: TRBV24-1
CDR3 protein: CATSRAGQRYGYTF

J gene: TRBJ2-3
V gene: TRBV7-7
CDR3 protein: CASSLLGRESDTQYF

J gene: TRBJ2-1
V gene: TRBV27
CDR3 protein: CASSWGQGANEQFF

J gene: TRBJ2-3
V gene: TRBV7-8
CDR3 protein: CASSLVVGAGDTQYF

J gene: TRBJ1-5
V gene: TRBV28
CDR3 protein: CASSLSPGGNQPQHF

J gene: TRBJ1-4
V gene: TRBV2
CDR3 protein: CASSASSEKLFF